One and the same sample provided the 15 T cell receptor beta chains below, sequenced in a study of OX40 agonist ivuxolimab in advanced cancers. The table came from immunoSEQ multiplex PCR; TCRdb's copy has only in-frame clones and leaves some out. The table lists over 30,000 clones, roughly 87% of them singletons. The input for sequencing was CD4+ or CD8+ T cells sorted from blood, taken in a trial of the OX40 agonist ivuxolimab. Receptors originate from an adult with an advanced solid tumor such as melanoma, head and neck, liver or kidney cancer.

J is TRBJ2-3 and V is TRBV2; no clear D gene. CDR3 length equals 10 residues. The germline V and J ends were trimmed by 8 bases and 11 bases, with 11 bases remaining between them. Germline values: CDR1 SNHLY, CDR2 FYNNEI. Written as DNA, the CDR3 is TGTGCCAGCGGTCTCCCGGAGCAGTATTTT. Protein product: CASGLPEQYF.

The J gene is TRBJ1-2, the V gene TRBV27, with D unclear. CDR1 and CDR2 from the germline V gene are MNHEY and SMNVEV (reference sequence). The CDR3 runs 13 residues. The V gene lost 5 bases and the J gene lost 6 bases, with 13 bases spanning the gap. The CDR3 DNA sequence: TGTGCCAGCAGTGGGGTAGGGCGCCATGGCTACACCTTC. As protein: CASSGVGRHGYTF.

This chain connects TRBV14 to TRBJ2-1, with a tentative D call TRBD1 (6 bases). Germline CDR1 is SGHDN and CDR2 is FVKESK. This CDR3 spans 13 amino acids. Trimming cost V 7 bases and J 0 bases, with 7 bases left between them. The chain's CDR3 is CASNRDSYNEQFF. DNA of the CDR3: TGTGCCAGCAACAGGGACTCCTACAATGAGCAGTTCTTC.

This clone was seen once. This chain connects TRBV7-9 to TRBJ2-7; 8 positions match TRBD1. The length of the CDR3 is 15 residues. V lost 1 base to trimming and J lost 3 bases; unmatched junction nucleotides: 5. Germline CDR1 SEHNR, CDR2 FQNEAQ (reference sequence). The DNA of the CDR3 is TGTGCCAGCAGCTTAGTGATGGACAGGGACTACGAGCAGTACTTC. Translation gives CASSLVMDRDYEQYF.

The V and J genes are TRBV25-1 and TRBJ1-6; a weak D match, TRBD1 (5 bases). The CDR3 consists of 13 residues. CDR1 MGHDK and CDR2 SYGVNS come from the germline V gene. Trimming removed 2 bases from V and 10 bases from J, with 9 bases in between. CDR3: CASSEVEGSPLHF. The CDR3 DNA reads TGTGCCAGCAGTGAAGTGGAGGGGTCACCCCTCCACTTT.

The sample holds one count of this clone. CDR3 loop: CASSLLGGYEQYF. CDR3 nucleotides: TGTGCCAGCAGTCTTCTCGGGGGGTACGAGCAGTACTTC. The genes are TRBV6-5 and TRBJ2-7, with 7 bases identical to TRBD2. Germline lookup yields CDR1 MNHEY and CDR2 SVGAGI. This CDR3 is built from 13 residues. Trimming took 5 bases from V and 4 from J; bases not matched to a gene: 5.

The J gene is TRBJ2-7, the V gene TRBV7-8; possible D gene TRBD2, 5 bases. The CDR3 has 17 amino acids. The germline CDR1 and CDR2 sequences are SGHVS and FQNEAQ. V lost 0 bases and J 2 bases, leaving 17 bases between the germline ends. CDR3 residues: CASSLALRSGAPYEQYF. DNA for the CDR3: TGTGCCAGCAGCTTAGCGCTAAGAAGCGGAGCCCCCTACGAGCAGTACTTC.

The CDR3 DNA follows: TGTGCCAGTAGTTCGGACAGGGTCGGTTACGAGCAGTACTTC. It encodes CASSSDRVGYEQYF. The chain couples TRBV19 to TRBJ2-7, with 8 nucleotides matching TRBD1. Trimming cost V 5 bases and J 4 bases; bases outside gene matches: 7. The CDR3 runs 14 residues. In germline, CDR1 is LNHDA, CDR2 SQIVND (reference sequence).

The genes are TRBV5-1 and TRBJ2-7, with a possible D match to TRBD2 (5 bases). The V end lost 1 base, the J end lost 0 bases, and 8 bases lay between the germline ends. CDR1 SGHRS and CDR2 YFSETQ come from the germline V gene. The length of the CDR3 is 14 residues. The CDR3 DNA follows: TGCGCCAGCAGCTTGACGGGATCCTCCTACGAGCAGTACTTC. Amino acid sequence: CASSLTGSSYEQYF.

The chain uses TRBV28 and TRBJ2-2; TRBD1 is a possible D gene (6 bases). The V gene's germline CDR1 is MDHEN and CDR2 SYDVKM. V was pared by 2 bases and J by 0 bases, with 10 bases between. This CDR3 has 16 residues. CDR3 sequence (DNA): TGTGCCAGCAGTTTACCACAGGGACCGAACACCGGGGAGCTGTTTTTT. Protein product: CASSLPQGPNTGELFF.

The chain recombines TRBV27 with TRBJ2-1, with D tentatively TRBD1 (6 bases). V lost 0 bases to trimming and J lost 8 bases, with 26 bases between them. Germline values: CDR1 MNHEY, CDR2 SMNVEV (reference sequence). The CDR3 is 19 amino acids. This CDR3 reads CASSLSFQGFLGAGDEQFF. The CDR3 DNA sequence: TGTGCCAGCAGTTTATCCTTTCAGGGGTTTCTGGGTGCCGGGGATGAGCAGTTCTTC.

V gene TRBV7-2 combines with J gene TRBJ2-7; the match to TRBD2 covers 9 bases. CDR3 length: 17 residues. V gave up 5 bases and J gave up 2 bases; unmatched junction bases: 13. From germline, CDR1 is SGHTA and CDR2 FQGNSA. The CDR3 spells CASSAILAGERPYEQYF. DNA of the CDR3: TGTGCCAGCAGCGCCATTTTAGCGGGAGAGAGGCCCTACGAGCAGTACTTC. The full variable domain, with the rest looked up from reference TRBV7-2 and TRBJ2-7, is GAGVSQSPSNKVTEKGKDVELRCDPISGHTALYWYRQSLGQGLEFLIYFQGNSAPDKSGLPSDRFSAERTGGSVSTLTIQRTQQEDSAVYLCASSAILAGERPYEQYFGPGTRLTVT.

The chain carries TRBV5-6 and TRBJ2-3, with TRBD1 identical over 11 bases. V trimming: 4 bases; J trimming: 14 bases; junction bases outside the gene matches: 6. The length of the CDR3 is 12 residues. The V gene's germline CDR1 is SGHDT and CDR2 YYEEEE. The CDR3 loop reads CASSAAGTGGYF. The CDR3, as DNA: TGTGCCAGCAGCGCGGCGGGGACAGGGGGGTATTTT.

The rearrangement links TRBV6-6 to TRBJ1-2, with TRBD1 matching over 7 bases. Trimming removed 6 bases from V and 8 bases from J; junction bases left unmatched: 12. In germline, CDR1 is MNHNY, CDR2 SVGAGI (reference sequence). The length of the CDR3 is 14 residues. CDR3 amino acids: CASSRQGGHEGYTF. CDR3 in DNA: TGTGCCAGCAGCCGACAGGGAGGGCATGAAGGCTACACCTTC.

This clone has only one observation. The chain recombines TRBV5-1 with TRBJ1-2, with a possible D match to TRBD1 (5 bases). V lost 0 bases and J lost 6, with 15 bases in between. This CDR3 region has 15 residues. CDR1 and CDR2 from the germline V gene are SGHRS and YFSETQ. The CDR3 loop is CASSLDGRGANGYTF. CDR3 coding DNA: TGCGCCAGCAGCTTGGACGGTCGAGGGGCGAATGGCTACACCTTC.